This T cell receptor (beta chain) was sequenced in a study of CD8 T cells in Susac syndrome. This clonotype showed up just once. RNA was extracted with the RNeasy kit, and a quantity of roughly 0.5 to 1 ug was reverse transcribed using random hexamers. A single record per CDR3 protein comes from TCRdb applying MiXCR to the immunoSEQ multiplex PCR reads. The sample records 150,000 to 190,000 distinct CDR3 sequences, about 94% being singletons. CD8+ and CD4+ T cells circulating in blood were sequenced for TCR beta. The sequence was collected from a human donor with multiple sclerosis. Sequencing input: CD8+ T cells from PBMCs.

The CDR3 here is CASSLRGFDTQYF. Here the CDR3 DNA reads TGTGCCAGCAGCTTACGGGGATTTGATACGCAGTATTTT. The gene calls are TRBV13 and TRBJ2-3, with a possible D match to TRBD2 (5 bases). The V gene's germline CDR1 is PRHDT and CDR2 FYEKMQ (reference sequence). CDR3 length: 13 amino acids. V lost 2 bases to trimming and J lost 6 bases, with 9 bases between them.